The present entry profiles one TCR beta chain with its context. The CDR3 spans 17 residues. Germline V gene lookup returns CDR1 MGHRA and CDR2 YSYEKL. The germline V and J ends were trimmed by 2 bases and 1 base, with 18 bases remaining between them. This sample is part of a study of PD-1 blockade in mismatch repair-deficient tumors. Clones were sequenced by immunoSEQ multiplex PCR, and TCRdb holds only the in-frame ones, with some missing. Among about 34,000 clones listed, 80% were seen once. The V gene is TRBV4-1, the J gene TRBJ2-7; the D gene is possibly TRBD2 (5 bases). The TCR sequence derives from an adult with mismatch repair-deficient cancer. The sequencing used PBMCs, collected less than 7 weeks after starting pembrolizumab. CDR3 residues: CASSQNSGIGGSYEQYF. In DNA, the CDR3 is TGCGCCAGCAGCCAAAACAGCGGCATCGGCGGATCCTACGAGCAGTACTTC.